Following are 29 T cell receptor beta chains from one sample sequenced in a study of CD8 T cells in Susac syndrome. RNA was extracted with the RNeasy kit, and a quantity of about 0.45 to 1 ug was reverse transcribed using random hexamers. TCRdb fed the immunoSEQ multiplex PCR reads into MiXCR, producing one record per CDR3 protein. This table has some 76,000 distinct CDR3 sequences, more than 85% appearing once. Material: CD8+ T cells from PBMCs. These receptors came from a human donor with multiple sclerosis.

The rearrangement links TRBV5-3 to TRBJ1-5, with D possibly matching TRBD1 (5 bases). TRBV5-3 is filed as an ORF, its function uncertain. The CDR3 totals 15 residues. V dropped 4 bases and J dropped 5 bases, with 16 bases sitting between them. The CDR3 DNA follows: TGTGCCAGAAGCGGACAATTTAGAGAAGATCAGCCCCAGCATTTT. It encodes CARSGQFREDQPQHF.

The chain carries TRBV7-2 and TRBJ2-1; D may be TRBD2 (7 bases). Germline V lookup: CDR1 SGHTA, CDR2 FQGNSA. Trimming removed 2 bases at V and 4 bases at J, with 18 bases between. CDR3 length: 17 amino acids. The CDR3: CASSLKGEAGFYNEQFF. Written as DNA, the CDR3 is TGTGCCAGCAGCTTAAAGGGGGAAGCGGGGTTTTACAATGAGCAGTTCTTC.

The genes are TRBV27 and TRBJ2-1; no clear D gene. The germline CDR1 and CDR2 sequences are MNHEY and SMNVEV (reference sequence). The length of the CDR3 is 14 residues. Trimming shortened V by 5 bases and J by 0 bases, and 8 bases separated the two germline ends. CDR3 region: CASSDGSSYNEQFF. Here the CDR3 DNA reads TGTGCCAGCAGTGACGGTAGCTCCTACAATGAGCAGTTCTTC.

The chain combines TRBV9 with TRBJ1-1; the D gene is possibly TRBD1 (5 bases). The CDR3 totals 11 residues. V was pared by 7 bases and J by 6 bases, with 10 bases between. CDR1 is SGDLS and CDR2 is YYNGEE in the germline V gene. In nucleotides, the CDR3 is TGTGCCAGCGGGGGGGGTGCTGAAGCTTTCTTT. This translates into CASGGGAEAFF.

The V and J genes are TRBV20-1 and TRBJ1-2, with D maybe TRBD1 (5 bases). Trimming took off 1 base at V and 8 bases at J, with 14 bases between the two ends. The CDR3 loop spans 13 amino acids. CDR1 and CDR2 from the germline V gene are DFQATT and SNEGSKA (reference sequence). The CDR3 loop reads CSARGVRADGYTF. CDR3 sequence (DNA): TGCAGTGCTAGAGGAGTCAGGGCGGACGGCTACACCTTC.

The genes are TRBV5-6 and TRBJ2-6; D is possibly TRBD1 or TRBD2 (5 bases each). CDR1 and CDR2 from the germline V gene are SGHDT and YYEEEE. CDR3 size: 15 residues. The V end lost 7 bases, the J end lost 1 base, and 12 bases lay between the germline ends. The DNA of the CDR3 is TGTGCCAGCTCCGGGACGCCTTCTGGGGCCAACGTCCTGACTTTC. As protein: CASSGTPSGANVLTF.

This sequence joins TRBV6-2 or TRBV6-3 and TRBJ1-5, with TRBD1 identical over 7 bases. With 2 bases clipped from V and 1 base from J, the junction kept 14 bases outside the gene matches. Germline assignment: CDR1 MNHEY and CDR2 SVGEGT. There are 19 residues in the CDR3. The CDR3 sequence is CASSYNLQTGPKSNQPQHF. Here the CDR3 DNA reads TGTGCCAGCAGTTACAATCTTCAGACAGGGCCCAAGAGCAATCAGCCCCAGCATTTT.

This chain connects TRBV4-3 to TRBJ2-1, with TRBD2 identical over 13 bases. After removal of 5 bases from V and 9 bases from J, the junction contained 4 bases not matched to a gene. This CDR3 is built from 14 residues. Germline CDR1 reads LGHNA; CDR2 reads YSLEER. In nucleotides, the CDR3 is TGCGCCAGCAGCTCGGGACTAGCGGGACTTGAGCAGTTCTTC. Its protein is CASSSGLAGLEQFF.

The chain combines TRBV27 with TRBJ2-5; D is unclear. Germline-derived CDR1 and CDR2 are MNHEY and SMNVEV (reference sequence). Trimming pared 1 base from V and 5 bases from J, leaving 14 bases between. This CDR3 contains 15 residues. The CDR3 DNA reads TGTGCCAGCAGTTTATGGTCCAGATCTCTGGAGACCCAGTACTTC. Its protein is CASSLWSRSLETQYF.

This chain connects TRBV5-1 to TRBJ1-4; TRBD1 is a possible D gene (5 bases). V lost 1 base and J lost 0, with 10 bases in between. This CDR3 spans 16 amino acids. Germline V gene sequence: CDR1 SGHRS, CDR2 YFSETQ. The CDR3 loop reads CASSLWVGATNEKLFF. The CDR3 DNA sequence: TGCGCCAGCAGCTTGTGGGTAGGGGCAACTAATGAAAAACTGTTTTTT.

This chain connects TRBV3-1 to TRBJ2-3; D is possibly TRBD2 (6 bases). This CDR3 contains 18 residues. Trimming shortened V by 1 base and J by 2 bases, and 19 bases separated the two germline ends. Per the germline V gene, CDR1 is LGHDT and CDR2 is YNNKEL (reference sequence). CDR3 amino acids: CASSQAVHRRGYTDTQYF. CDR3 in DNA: TGTGCCAGCAGCCAAGCGGTCCATAGGAGGGGATACACAGATACGCAGTATTTT.

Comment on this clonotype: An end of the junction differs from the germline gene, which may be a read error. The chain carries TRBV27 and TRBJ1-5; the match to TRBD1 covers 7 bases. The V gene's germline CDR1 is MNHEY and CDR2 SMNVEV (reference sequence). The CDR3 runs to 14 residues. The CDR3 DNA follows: TGTGCCAGCAGTCAATGGGACAGCAATCAGCCCCAGTTTTTT. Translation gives CASSQWDSNQPQFF.

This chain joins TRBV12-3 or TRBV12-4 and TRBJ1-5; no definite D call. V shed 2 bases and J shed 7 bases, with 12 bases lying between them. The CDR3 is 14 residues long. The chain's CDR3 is CASSLNWVNQPQHF. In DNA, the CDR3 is TGTGCCAGCAGTTTAAATTGGGTAAACCAGCCCCAGCATTTT.

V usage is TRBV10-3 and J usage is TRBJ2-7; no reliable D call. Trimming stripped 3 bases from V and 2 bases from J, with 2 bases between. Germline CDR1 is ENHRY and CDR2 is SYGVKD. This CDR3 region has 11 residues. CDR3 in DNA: TGTGCCATCAGTGACCCCTACGAGCAGTACTTC. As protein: CAISDPYEQYF.

The CDR3, as DNA: TGCGCCAGCAGCCAAGAATGGGGGGAGAATCAGCCCCAGCATTTT. Its translation is CASSQEWGENQPQHF. This chain links TRBV4-3 with TRBJ1-5; D might be TRBD1 (5 bases). V was cut by 0 bases and J by 4 bases, with 10 bases left in between. This CDR3 is built from 15 residues. Germline V gives CDR1 LGHNA, CDR2 YSLEER.

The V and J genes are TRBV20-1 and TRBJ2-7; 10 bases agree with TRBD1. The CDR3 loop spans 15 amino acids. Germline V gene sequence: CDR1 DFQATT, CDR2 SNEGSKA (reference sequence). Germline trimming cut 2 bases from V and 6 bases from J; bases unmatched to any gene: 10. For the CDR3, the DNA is TGCAGTGCTAGACCGGGACAGGGGCTCCTACGCGAGCAGTACTTC. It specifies CSARPGQGLLREQYF.

The CDR3 here is CASSIGGTFNEQFF. The CDR3 bases are TGTGCCAGTAGTATAGGAGGCACGTTCAATGAGCAGTTCTTC. The chain has TRBV19 and TRBJ2-1; D is undetermined. This CDR3 has 14 residues. The germline V and J ends were trimmed by 1 base and 6 bases, with 10 bases remaining between them. The germline CDR1 and CDR2 sequences are LNHDA and SQIVND (reference sequence).

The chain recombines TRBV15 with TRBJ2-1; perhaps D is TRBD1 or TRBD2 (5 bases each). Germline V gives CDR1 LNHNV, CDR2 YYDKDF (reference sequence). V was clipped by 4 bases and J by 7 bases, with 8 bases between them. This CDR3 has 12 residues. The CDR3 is CATSTEGNEQFF. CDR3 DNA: TGTGCCACCAGCACTGAGGGGAATGAGCAGTTCTTC. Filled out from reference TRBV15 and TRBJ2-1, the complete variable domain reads DAMVIQNPRYQVTQFGKPVTLSCSQTLNHNVMYWYQQKSSQAPKLLFHYYDKDFNNEADTPDNFQSRRPNTSFCFLDIRSPGLGDTAMYLCATSTEGNEQFFGPGTRLTVL.

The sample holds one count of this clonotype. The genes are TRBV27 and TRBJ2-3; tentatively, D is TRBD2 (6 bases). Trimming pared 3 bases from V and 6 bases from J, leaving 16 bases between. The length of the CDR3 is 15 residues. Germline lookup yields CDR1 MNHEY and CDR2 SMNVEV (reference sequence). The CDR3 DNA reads TGTGCCAGCAGTTTCCTAGCGCCTCAGACGGATACGCAGTATTTT. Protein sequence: CASSFLAPQTDTQYF.

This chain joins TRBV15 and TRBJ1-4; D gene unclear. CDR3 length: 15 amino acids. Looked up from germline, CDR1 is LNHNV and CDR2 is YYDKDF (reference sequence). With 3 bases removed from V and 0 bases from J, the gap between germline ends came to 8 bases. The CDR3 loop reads CATSSDLATNEKLFF. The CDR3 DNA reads TGTGCCACCAGCAGCGACCTTGCAACTAATGAAAAACTGTTTTTT.

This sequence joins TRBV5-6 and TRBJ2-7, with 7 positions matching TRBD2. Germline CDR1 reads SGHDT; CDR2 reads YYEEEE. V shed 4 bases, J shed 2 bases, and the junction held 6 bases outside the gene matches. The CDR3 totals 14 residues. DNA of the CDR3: TGTGCCAGCAGCCCCGGGACTATTGCCTACGAGCAGTACTTC. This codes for CASSPGTIAYEQYF.

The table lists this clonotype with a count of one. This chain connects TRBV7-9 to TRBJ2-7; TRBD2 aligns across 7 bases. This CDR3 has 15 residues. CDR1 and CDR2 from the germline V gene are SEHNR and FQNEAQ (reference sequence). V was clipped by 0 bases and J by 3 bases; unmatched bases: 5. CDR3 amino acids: CASSLAGLGVYEQYF. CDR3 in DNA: TGTGCCAGCAGCTTAGCCGGACTAGGAGTCTACGAGCAGTACTTC.

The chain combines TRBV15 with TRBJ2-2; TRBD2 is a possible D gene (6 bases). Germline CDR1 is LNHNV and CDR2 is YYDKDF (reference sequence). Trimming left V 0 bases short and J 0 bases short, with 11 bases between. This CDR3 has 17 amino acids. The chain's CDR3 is CATSRDRGAANTGELFF. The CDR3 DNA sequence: TGTGCCACCAGCAGAGATCGCGGGGCAGCGAACACCGGGGAGCTGTTTTTT.

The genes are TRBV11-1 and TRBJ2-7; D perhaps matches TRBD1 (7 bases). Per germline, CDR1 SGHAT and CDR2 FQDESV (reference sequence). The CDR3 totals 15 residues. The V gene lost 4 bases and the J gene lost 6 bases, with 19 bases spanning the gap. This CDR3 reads CASSYTPGGGAEQYF. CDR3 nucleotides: TGTGCCAGCAGCTACACTCCAGGAGGGGGCGCCGAGCAGTACTTC.

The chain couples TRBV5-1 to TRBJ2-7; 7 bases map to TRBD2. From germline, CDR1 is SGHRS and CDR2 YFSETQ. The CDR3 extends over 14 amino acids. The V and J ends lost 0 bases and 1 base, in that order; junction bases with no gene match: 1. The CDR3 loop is CASSLAGGSYEQYF. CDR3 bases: TGCGCCAGCAGCTTGGCCGGGGGGTCCTACGAGCAGTACTTC.

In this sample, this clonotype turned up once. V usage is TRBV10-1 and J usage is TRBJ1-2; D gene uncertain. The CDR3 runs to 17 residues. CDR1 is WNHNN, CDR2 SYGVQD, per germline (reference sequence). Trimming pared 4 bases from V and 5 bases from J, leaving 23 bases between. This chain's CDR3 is CASSVSQSGLRKYGYTF. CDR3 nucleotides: TGCGCCAGCAGTGTATCACAATCCGGACTCAGGAAGTATGGCTACACCTTC.

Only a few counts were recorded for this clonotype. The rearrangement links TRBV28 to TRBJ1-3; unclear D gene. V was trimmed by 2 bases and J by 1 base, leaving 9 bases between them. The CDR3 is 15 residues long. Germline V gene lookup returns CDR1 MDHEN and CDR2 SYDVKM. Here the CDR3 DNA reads TGTGCCAGCAGTTTAGGCCAGTCGTCTGGAAACACCATATATTTT. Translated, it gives CASSLGQSSGNTIYF.

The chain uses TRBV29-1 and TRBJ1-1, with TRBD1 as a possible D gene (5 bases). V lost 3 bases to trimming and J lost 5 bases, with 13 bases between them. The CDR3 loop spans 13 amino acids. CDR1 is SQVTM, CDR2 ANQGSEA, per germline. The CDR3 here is CSVEGFGGTEAFF. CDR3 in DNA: TGCAGCGTTGAGGGCTTTGGGGGAACTGAAGCTTTCTTT.

Here the CDR3 reads CASSRTGGGEKLFF. The CDR3 bases are TGTGCCAGCAGCCGGACAGGGGGGGGTGAAAAACTGTTTTTT. The rearrangement uses TRBV7-6 and TRBJ1-4; 10 bases are a match to TRBD1. J gave up 7 bases and V 5 bases, and 4 bases lay outside the gene matches. CDR1 and CDR2 from the germline V gene are SGHVS and FNYEAQ. CDR3 length: 14 residues.